The text below deals with one T cell receptor (beta chain). Its antigen is not identified. The junction and the germline gene differ at one end; a read error may be behind it. Looked up from germline, CDR1 is PRHDT and CDR2 is FYEKMQ (reference sequence). The CDR3 runs 15 residues. Libraries were prepared by immunoSEQ multiplex PCR; TCRdb keeps only in-frame clonotypes and omits some of them. The table lists about 140,000 clones, around 90% of them singletons. This specimen belongs to a study of CD4+ T cells in melanoma. Study-wide points: Diverse differentiation states were reported for melanoma neoantigen-specific CD4+ T cells. A reported correlation linked neoantigen-specific CD4+ T cells to CD8+, macrophage and B cell function.

This clonotype was sampled from a human donor with melanoma. J is TRBJ1-2 and V is TRBV13, with 12 bases aligning to TRBD1. This CDR3 reads CASSLGGQGAYGYTF. The CDR3 DNA is TGTGCCAGCAGCCTAGGGGGACAGGGGGCCTATGGCTACACCTTC.